This TCR beta chain was recorded in a study of early T cells in non-severe SARS-CoV-2 infection. V lost 3 bases and J lost 12, with 15 bases in between. The CDR3 is made up of 13 amino acids. Germline V lookup: CDR1 KGHSH, CDR2 LQKENI. Broader study findings: Matching against VDJdb likely underestimated virus-specific expansions, favoring anti-spike CD8.

Remarks on this clonotype: Its antigen is undetermined.

TCRdb fed the 5' RACE reads into MiXCR, producing one record per CDR3 protein. The sample lists 65,000 to 75,000 distinct CDR3 sequences; approximately 10% were seen once. The receptor was derived from an adult who was a healthcare worker with PCR-confirmed SARS-CoV-2 infection or an uninfected control (not recorded which). Sample: whole blood. The chain links TRBV18 to TRBJ2-1; D might be TRBD2 (5 bases). For the CDR3, the DNA is TGTGCCAGCTCACCCCCGGAGAGGGAGAGGCAGTTCTTC. Its translation is CASSPPERERQFF.